This entry is about one T cell receptor beta chain. Antigen specificity is unknown. These data originate in a study of cytomegalovirus exposure and HLA in healthy donors. The study's findings and limits: Researchers catalogued approximately 170 TCR beta chains as cytomegalovirus-associated. A likely sequencing artifact accounted for one observed cluster of highly shared sequence variants. A later analysis reportedly identified an Asian-associated ancestry cluster as carrying fewer N-insertions than the approximately 670-donor mean.

Sampled while nominally healthy, donors likely had unrecorded immune exposures. 13 Jbeta primers and 60 Vbeta primers were used for the PCR. Profiling relied on immunoSEQ multiplex PCR, and the TCRdb table lists in-frame clones only, not all of them. The data contain approximately 150,000 clones, roughly 75% of them seen just once; the ten biggest clones take up approximately 2.4%. The junction had 8 bases not matched to a gene; V was cut back by 3 bases and J by 4 bases. The CDR3 length is 15 residues. Germline V gene data show CDR1 as SQVTM and CDR2 as ANQGSEA. The chain couples TRBV29-1 to TRBJ2-3; TRBD2 matches 9 bases. This TCR came from a female donor in good health and CMV-seronegative. Sequencing used PBMCs. The CDR3 loop is CSVEYLAGLADTQYF. CDR3 coding DNA: TGCAGCGTTGAGTACCTAGCGGGATTGGCAGATACGCAGTATTTT.